This TCR beta chain was identified in a study of T cells after yellow fever vaccination. The germline CDR1 and CDR2 sequences are ENHRY and SYGVKD. This CDR3 contains 14 residues. Trimming removed 7 bases from V and 0 bases from J; junction bases left unmatched: 6. TCRdb independently ran MiXCR on the 5' RACE reads; one entry per CDR3 protein. Altogether 150,000 to 200,000 distinct CDR3 sequences are present, roughly 9.6% being singletons, with the ten largest covering 30% to 45%. The receptor's source is a man aged 18 to 29 who received the YFV17D yellow fever vaccine. V gene TRBV10-3 combines with J gene TRBJ2-7; 7 bases agree with TRBD2. The sample consisted of CD8+ T cells sorted from PBMCs, taken 15 days after the yellow fever booster vaccination. The CDR3 bases are TGTGCCATCACCCAAGCGGGAAGCTCCTACGAGCAGTACTTC. Its translation is CAITQAGSSYEQYF.